This T cell receptor beta chain appears in the sequencing data of a study of radiotherapy plus CTLA-4 blockade in lung cancer. The CDR3 spans 15 residues. J lost 1 base, V lost 4 bases, and 6 bases had no gene match. Germline CDR1 SGDLS, CDR2 YYNGEE. Assay: immunoSEQ multiplex PCR; the TCRdb copy retains only in-frame clones and omits some. Of about 41,000 clones in the sample, 70% to 80% were seen once. Findings and limits, study-wide: According to reports, early shifts in blood T cell clones, alongside interferon-beta, forecast response most accurately.

For this clone: What it binds is not known.

The sample in question was peripheral blood, obtained from a patient treated with radiotherapy plus ipilimumab. V gene TRBV9 combines with J gene TRBJ2-7, with 9 bases that match TRBD1. The TCR sequence derives from a human donor with non-small cell lung cancer who had stable disease on radiotherapy plus ipilimumab. The CDR3 nucleotides are TGTGCCAGCAGCCCTGGACAGGGGAGGTCCTACGAGCAGTACTTC. Amino acids: CASSPGQGRSYEQYF.